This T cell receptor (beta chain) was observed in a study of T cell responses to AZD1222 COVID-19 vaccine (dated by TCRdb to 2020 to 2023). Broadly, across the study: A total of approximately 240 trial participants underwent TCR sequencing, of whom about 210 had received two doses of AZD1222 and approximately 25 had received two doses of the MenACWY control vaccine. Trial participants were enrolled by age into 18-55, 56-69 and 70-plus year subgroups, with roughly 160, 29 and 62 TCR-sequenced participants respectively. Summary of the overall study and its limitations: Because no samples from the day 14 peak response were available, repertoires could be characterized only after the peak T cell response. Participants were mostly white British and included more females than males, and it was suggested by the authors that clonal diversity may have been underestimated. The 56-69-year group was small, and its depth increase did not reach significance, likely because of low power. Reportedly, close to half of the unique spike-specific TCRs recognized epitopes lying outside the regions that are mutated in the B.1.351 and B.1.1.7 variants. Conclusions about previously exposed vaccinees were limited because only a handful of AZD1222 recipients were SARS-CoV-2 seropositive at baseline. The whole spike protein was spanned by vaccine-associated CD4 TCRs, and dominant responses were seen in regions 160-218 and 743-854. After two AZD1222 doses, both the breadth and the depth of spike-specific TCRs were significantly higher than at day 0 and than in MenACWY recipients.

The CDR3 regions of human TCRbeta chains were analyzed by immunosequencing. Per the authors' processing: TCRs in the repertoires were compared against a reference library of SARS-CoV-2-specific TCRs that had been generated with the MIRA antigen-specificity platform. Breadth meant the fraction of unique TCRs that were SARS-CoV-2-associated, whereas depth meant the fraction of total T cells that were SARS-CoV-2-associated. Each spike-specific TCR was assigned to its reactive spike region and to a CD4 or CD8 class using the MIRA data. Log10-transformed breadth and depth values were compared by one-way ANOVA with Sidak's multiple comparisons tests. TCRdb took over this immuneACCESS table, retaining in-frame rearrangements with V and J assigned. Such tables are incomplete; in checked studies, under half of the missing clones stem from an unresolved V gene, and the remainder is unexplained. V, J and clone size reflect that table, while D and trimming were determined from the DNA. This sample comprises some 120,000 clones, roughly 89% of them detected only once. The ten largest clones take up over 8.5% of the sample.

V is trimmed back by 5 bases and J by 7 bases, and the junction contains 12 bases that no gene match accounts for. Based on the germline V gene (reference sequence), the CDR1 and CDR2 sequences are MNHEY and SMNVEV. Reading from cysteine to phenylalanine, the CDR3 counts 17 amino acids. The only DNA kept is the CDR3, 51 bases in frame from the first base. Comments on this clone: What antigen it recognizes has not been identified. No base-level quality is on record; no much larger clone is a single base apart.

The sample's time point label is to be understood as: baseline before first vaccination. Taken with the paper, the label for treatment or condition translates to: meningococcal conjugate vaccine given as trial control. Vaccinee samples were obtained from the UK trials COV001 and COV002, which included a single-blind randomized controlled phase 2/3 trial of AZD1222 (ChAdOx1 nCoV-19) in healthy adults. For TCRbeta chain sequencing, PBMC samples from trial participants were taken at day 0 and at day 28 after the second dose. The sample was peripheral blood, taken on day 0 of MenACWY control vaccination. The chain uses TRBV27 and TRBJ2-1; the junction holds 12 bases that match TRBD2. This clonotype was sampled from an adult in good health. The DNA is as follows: TGTGCCAGCAGTACGACGACTAGCGGGAGATCGTGGAATGAGCAGTTCTTC. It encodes CASSTTTSGRSWNEQFF.